In its sample, the clone carrying this TCR beta chain was seen many times. Its antigen remains unidentified. Germline-derived CDR1 and CDR2 are LGHNT and FRNRAP. The CDR3 contains 11 residues. This sample stems from a study of read filtering for tumor transcriptome and immune sequencing. Study-level information: 8 or 9 patients were R-ISS I, some 16 were R-ISS II, 7 were R-ISS III. Whole-transcriptome libraries were prepared after DNase treatment. IR-seq gave about 4 to 10.27 million TCR reads per sample; RNA-seq gave about 80 to 1273.

Study results and limitations: Approximately 79% of IR-seq clonotypes had a single read, yet these held approximately 3.7% of reads.

The library was built from about 0.4 ug RNA with molecular barcoded adaptors for alpha/delta and beta/gamma chains. TCRdb reanalysed the reads using MiXCR and keeps one entry per CDR3 protein. The sample has 45,000 to 55,000 distinct CDR3 sequences, approximately 18% seen once. Sequenced material: a population of CD138-negative cells sorted from bone marrow. The sequence came from a donor aged 40 or older with multiple myeloma. This chain joins TRBV12-5 and TRBJ2-3; D might be TRBD2 (5 bases). The chain's CDR3 is CASTPGNTQYF. The CDR3 bases are TGTGCCAGCACGCCCGGGAATACGCAGTATTTT.